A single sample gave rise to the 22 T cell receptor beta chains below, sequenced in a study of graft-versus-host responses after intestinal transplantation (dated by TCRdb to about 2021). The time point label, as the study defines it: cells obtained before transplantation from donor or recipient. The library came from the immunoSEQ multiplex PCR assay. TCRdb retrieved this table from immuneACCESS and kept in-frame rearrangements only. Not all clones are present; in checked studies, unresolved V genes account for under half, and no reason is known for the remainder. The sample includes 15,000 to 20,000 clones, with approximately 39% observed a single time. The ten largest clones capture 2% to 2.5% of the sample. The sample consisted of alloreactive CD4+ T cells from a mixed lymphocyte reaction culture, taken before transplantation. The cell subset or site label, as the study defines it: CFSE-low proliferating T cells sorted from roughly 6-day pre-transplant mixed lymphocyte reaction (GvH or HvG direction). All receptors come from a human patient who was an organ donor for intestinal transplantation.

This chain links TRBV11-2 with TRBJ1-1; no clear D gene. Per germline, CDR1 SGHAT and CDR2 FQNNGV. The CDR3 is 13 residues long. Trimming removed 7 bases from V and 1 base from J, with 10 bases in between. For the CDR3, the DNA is TGTGCCAGCACCACCGCGCGGAACACTGAAGCTTTCTTT. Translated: CASTTARNTEAFF.

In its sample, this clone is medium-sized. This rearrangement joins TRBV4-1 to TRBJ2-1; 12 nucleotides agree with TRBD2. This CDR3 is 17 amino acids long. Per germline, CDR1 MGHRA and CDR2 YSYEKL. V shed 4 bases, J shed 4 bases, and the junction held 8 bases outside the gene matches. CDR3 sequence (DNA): TGCGCCAGCAGCCGTAGACTAGCGGGAGCGCAGTACAATGAGCAGTTCTTC. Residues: CASSRRLAGAQYNEQFF.

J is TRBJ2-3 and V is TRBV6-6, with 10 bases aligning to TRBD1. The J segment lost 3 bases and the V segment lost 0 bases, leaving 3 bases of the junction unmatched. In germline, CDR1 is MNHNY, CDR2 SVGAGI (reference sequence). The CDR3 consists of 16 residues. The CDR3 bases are TGTGCCAGCAGTTACTCGGGACAGGGGAGAACAGATACGCAGTATTTT. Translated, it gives CASSYSGQGRTDTQYF.

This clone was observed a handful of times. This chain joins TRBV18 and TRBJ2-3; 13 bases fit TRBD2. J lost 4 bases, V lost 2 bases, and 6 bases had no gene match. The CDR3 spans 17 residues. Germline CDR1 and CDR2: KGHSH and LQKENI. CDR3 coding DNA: TGTGCCAGCTCACCAAGGGGACTAGCGGGACCCGCAGATACGCAGTATTTT. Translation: CASSPRGLAGPADTQYF.

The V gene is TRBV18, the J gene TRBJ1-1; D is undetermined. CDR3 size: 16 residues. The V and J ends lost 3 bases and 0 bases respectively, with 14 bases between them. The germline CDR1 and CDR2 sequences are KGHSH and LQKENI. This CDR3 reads CASSPMTQKLNTEAFF. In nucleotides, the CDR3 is TGTGCCAGCTCACCGATGACACAGAAGCTGAACACTGAAGCTTTCTTT.

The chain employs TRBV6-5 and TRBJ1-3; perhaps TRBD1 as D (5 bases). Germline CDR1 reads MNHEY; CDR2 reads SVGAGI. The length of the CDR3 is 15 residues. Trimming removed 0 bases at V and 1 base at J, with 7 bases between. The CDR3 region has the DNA TGTGCCAGCAGTTACTCCGGGACTTCTGGAAACACCATATATTTT. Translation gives CASSYSGTSGNTIYF.

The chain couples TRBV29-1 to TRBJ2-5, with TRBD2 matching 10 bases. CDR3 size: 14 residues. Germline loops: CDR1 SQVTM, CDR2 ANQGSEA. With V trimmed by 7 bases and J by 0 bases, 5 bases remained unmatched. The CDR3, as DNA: TGCAGCGCTACGACTAGCGGGTACCAAGAGACCCAGTACTTC. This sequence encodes CSATTSGYQETQYF.

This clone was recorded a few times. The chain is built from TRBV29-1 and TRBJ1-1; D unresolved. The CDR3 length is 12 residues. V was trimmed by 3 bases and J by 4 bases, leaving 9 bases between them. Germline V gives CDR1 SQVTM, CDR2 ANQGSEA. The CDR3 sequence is CSVEDPGTEAFF. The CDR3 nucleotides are TGCAGCGTTGAGGACCCGGGCACTGAAGCTTTCTTT. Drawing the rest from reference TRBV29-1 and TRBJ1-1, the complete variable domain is SAVISQKPSRDICQRGTSLTIQCQVDSQVTMMFWYRQQPGQSLTLIATANQGSEATYESGFVIDKFPISRPNLTFSTLTVSNMSPEDSSIYLCSVEDPGTEAFFGQGTRLTVV.

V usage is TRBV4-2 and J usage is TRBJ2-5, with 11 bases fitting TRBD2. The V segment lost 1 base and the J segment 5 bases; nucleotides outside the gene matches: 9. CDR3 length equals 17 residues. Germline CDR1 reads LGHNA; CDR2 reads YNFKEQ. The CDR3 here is CASSQVLALAGGETQYF. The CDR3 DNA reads TGTGCCAGCAGCCAAGTCTTGGCCCTAGCGGGAGGCGAGACCCAGTACTTC.

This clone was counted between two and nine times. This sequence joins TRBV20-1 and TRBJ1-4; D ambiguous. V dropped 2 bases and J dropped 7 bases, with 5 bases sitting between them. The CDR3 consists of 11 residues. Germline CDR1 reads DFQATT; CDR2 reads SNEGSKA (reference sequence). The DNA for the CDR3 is TGCAGTGCTAGATGGGGTGAAAAACTGTTTTTT. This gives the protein CSARWGEKLFF.

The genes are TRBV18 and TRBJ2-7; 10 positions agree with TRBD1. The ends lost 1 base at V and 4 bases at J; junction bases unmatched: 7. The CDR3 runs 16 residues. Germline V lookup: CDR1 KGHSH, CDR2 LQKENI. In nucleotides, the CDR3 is TGTGCCAGCTCACCACTTACCGGGACAGGGGTGTACGAGCAGTACTTC. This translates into CASSPLTGTGVYEQYF. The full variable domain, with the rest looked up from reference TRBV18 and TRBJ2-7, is NAGVMQNPRHLVRRRGQEARLRCSPMKGHSHVYWYRQLPEEGLKFMVYLQKENIIDESGMPKERFSAEFPKEGPSILRIQQVVRGDSAAYFCASSPLTGTGVYEQYFGPGTRLTVT.

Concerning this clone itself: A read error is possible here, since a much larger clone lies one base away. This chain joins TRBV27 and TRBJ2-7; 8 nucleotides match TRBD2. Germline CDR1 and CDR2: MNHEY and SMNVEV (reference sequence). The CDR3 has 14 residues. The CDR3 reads CGSRLTSGSYEQYF. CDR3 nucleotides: TGTGGCAGCAGGCTAACTAGCGGATCCTACGAGCAGTACTTC.

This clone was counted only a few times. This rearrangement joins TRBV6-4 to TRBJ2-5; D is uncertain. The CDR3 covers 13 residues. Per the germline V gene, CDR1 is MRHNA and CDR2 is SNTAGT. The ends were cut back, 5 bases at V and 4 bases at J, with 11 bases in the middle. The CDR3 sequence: CASSFEWGETQYF. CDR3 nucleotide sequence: TGTGCCAGCAGTTTCGAGTGGGGAGAGACCCAGTACTTC.

CDR3 DNA: TGCGCCAGCAGCATAACCGGGACTAGCGGGAACCAAGAGACCCAGTACTTC. Protein sequence: CASSITGTSGNQETQYF. The chain has TRBV5-1 and TRBJ2-5; 13 bases align to TRBD2. The CDR3 spans 17 residues. Germline V gene data show CDR1 as SGHRS and CDR2 as YFSETQ. The ends lost 4 bases at V and 0 bases at J; junction bases unmatched: 6.

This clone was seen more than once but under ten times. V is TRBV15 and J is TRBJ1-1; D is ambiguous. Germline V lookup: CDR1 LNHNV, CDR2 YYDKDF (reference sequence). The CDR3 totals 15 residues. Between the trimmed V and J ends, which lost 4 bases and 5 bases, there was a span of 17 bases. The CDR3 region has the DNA TGTGCCACCAGCAAAGAGATCTACGGGGAGACTGAAGCTTTCTTT. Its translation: CATSKEIYGETEAFF.

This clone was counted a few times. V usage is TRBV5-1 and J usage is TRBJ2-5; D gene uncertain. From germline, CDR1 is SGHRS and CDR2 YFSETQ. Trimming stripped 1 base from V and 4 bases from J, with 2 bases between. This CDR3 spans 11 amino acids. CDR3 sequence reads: CASSLTETQYF. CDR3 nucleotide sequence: TGCGCCAGCAGCTTGACAGAGACCCAGTACTTC.

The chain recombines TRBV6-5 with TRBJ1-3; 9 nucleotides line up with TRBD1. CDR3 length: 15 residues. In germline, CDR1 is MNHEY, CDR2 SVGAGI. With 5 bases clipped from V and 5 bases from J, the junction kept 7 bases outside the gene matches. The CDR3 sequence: CASSPLGTGRNTIYF. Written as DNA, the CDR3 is TGTGCCAGCAGTCCCCTTGGGACAGGGAGAAACACCATATATTTT.

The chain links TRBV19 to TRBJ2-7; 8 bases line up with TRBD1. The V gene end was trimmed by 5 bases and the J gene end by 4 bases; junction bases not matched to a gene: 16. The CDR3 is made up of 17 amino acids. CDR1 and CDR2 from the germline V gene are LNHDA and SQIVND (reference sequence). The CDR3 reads CASSQGAGGIFDYEQYF. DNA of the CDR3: TGTGCCAGTAGTCAGGGGGCCGGTGGAATCTTCGATTACGAGCAGTACTTC.

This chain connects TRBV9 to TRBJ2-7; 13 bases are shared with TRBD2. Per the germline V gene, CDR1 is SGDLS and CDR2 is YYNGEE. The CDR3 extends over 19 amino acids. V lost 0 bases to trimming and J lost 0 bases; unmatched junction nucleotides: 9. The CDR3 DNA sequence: TGTGCCAGCAGCGTAGGGATAGGACTAGCGGGAGTCCTCTCCTACGAGCAGTACTTC. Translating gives CASSVGIGLAGVLSYEQYF.

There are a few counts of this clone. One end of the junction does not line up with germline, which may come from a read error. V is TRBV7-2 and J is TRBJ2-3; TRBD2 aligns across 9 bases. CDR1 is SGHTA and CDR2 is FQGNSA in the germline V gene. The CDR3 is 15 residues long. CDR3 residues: CASSVAGVGIDTQYF. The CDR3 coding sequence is TGTGCCAGCAGCGTAGCGGGAGTCGGGATAGATACGCAGTATTTT.

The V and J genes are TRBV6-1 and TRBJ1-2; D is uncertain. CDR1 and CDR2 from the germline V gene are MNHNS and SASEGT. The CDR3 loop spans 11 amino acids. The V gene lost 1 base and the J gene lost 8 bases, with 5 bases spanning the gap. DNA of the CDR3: TGTGCCAGCAGTGAAGAAGGCGGCTACACCTTC. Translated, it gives CASSEEGGYTF.

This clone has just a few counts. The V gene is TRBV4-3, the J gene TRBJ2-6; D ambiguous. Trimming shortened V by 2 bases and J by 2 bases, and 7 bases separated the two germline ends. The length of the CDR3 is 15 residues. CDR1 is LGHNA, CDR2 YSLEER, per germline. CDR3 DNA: TGCGCCAGCAGCCAAACTACGCCTGGGGCCAACGTCCTGACTTTC. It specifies CASSQTTPGANVLTF.